These 30 T cell receptor beta chains share one sample of origin, sequenced in a study of CD8 T cells in ankylosing spondylitis. Findings of the study overall: What appeared characteristic of ankylosing spondylitis blood was a TCR beta motif of several highly homologous variants.

TCRdb re-derived calls from the 5' RACE reads in MiXCR, one entry per CDR3 protein. In the table there are roughly 700,000 distinct CDR3 sequences, roughly 19% of which are singletons. The antigens these receptors bind are not known. The sequenced material came from blood, either unsorted or a sorted T cell fraction (not recorded which). These receptors were obtained from a male donor with ankylosing spondylitis.

V is TRBV11-2 and J is TRBJ2-7; no firm D call. The V gene lost 2 bases and the J gene lost 3 bases, with 8 bases spanning the gap. CDR1 SGHAT and CDR2 FQNNGV come from the germline V gene. The CDR3 is made up of 13 amino acids. The CDR3 DNA reads TGTGCCAGCAGCTTATCAGACCTCTACGAGCAGTACTTC. It translates to CASSLSDLYEQYF.

For the CDR3, the DNA is TGTGCCAGCGGACGTGGGCCCTACGAGCAGTACTTC. Translation: CASGRGPYEQYF. The V and J genes are TRBV2 and TRBJ2-7; D unclear. Germline lookup yields CDR1 SNHLY and CDR2 FYNNEI. This CDR3 is built from 12 residues. Deletions cut 8 bases from V and 2 bases from J, with 10 bases between.

CDR3 sequence reads: CASSPRTSGMGETQYF. CDR3 coding DNA: TGTGCCAGCAGCCCCAGGACTAGCGGGATGGGAGAGACCCAGTACTTC. This sequence joins TRBV7-9 and TRBJ2-5, with 12 bases matching TRBD2. V lost 5 bases to trimming and J lost 4 bases; unmatched junction nucleotides: 8. The germline gives CDR1 SEHNR, CDR2 FQNEAQ (reference sequence). CDR3 size: 16 residues.

The chain has TRBV14 and TRBJ2-5; weak D call: TRBD1 (6 bases). The V end lost 3 bases, the J end lost 7 bases, and 12 bases lay between the germline ends. The CDR3 covers 13 residues. The germline CDR1 and CDR2 sequences are SGHDN and FVKESK. The DNA of the CDR3 is TGTGCCAGCAGCCACACAGGGAGTGCGACCCAGTACTTC. Translating it yields CASSHTGSATQYF.

This clonotype was seen a handful of times. The chain has TRBV27 and TRBJ2-7; TRBD1 agrees at 11 bases. Unmatched junction bases numbered 5, after V lost 7 bases and J lost 3 bases. This CDR3 has 14 amino acids. Germline CDR1 MNHEY, CDR2 SMNVEV (reference sequence). The DNA for the CDR3 is TGTGCCAGCAAAACCGGGACAGGGGGCTACGAGCAGTACTTC. Translated: CASKTGTGGYEQYF.

V gene TRBV29-1 combines with J gene TRBJ1-1; 12 bases fit TRBD1. Looked up from germline, CDR1 is SQVTM and CDR2 is ANQGSEA. The junction had 6 bases not matched to a gene; V was cut back by 1 base and J by 6 bases. The CDR3 is 15 amino acids. The DNA for the CDR3 is TGCAGCGTTGAAGGATATCGGGACAGGGGGCCTGAAGCTTTCTTT. This encodes CSVEGYRDRGPEAFF. Together with reference TRBV29-1 and TRBJ1-1, the CDR3 gives the full variable domain: SAVISQKPSRDICQRGTSLTIQCQVDSQVTMMFWYRQQPGQSLTLIATANQGSEATYESGFVIDKFPISRPNLTFSTLTVSNMSPEDSSIYLCSVEGYRDRGPEAFFGQGTRLTVV.

This chain joins TRBV7-9 and TRBJ2-3; 7 positions match TRBD1. Germline loops: CDR1 SEHNR, CDR2 FQNEAQ (reference sequence). With 5 bases clipped from V and 6 bases from J, the junction kept 5 bases outside the gene matches. The CDR3 consists of 13 residues. Here the CDR3 DNA reads TGTGCCAGCAGCGTTCAGGGGGTGGATACGCAGTATTTT. It is translated as CASSVQGVDTQYF.

This clonotype was counted a few times. The chain is built from TRBV18 and TRBJ1-1; 7 bases map to TRBD1. CDR1 is KGHSH and CDR2 is LQKENI in the germline V gene. CDR3 length: 14 residues. V shed 6 bases, J shed 4 bases, and the junction held 8 bases outside the gene matches. The CDR3 loop is CASSEGQMGTEAFF. DNA for the CDR3: TGTGCCAGCTCCGAGGGACAGATGGGCACTGAAGCTTTCTTT. Full variable domain (rest looked up from reference TRBV18 and TRBJ1-1): NAGVMQNPRHLVRRRGQEARLRCSPMKGHSHVYWYRQLPEEGLKFMVYLQKENIIDESGMPKERFSAEFPKEGPSILRIQQVVRGDSAAYFCASSEGQMGTEAFFGQGTRLTVV.

This chain links TRBV12-3 or TRBV12-4 with TRBJ2-5, with D tentatively TRBD1 (6 bases). The V end was cut by 6 bases, the J end by 5 bases, with 13 bases between. The CDR3 consists of 13 residues. CDR3 in amino acids: CASRAAGVETQYF. The CDR3 DNA sequence: TGTGCCAGCAGGGCGGCAGGGGTCGAGACCCAGTACTTC.

CDR3 bases: TGTGCCAGCAGCTCCGGGACTAGCAGTAATGAGCAGTTCTTC. As protein: CASSSGTSSNEQFF. The chain recombines TRBV7-8 with TRBJ2-1; 9 bases match TRBD2. V lost 4 bases and J lost 7; bases outside the gene matches: 5. There are 14 residues in the CDR3. Germline loops: CDR1 SGHVS, CDR2 FQNEAQ.

This clonotype has a handful of counts. V usage is TRBV5-6 and J usage is TRBJ2-1, with TRBD1 as a possible D gene (6 bases). Germline V CDR1 and CDR2: SGHDT, YYEEEE. CDR3 length equals 11 residues. V was cut by 0 bases and J by 15 bases, with 10 bases left in between. The CDR3 sequence: CASSLGTVRFF. The CDR3 coding sequence is TGTGCCAGCAGCTTGGGGACAGTTCGGTTCTTC.

This chain links TRBV10-3 with TRBJ2-1, with D perhaps matching TRBD2 (5 bases). The germline CDR1 and CDR2 sequences are ENHRY and SYGVKD. This CDR3 contains 17 residues. The germline V and J ends were trimmed by 3 bases and 1 base, with 16 bases remaining between them. The CDR3 protein is CAISDPDMRASYNEQFF. The DNA of the CDR3 is TGTGCCATCAGTGACCCAGATATGCGGGCATCCTACAATGAGCAGTTCTTC.

The rearrangement links TRBV4-2 to TRBJ2-1; no firm D call. V lost 3 bases, J lost 6 bases, and 15 bases lay in between. The CDR3 sequence is 15 residues long. CDR1 is LGHNA, CDR2 YNFKEQ, per germline. The CDR3 DNA is TGTGCCAGCAGCCAGTCGGAACTCAGATTCAATGAGCAGTTCTTC. Its translation is CASSQSELRFNEQFF.

The chain combines TRBV25-1 with TRBJ2-2; 7 bases are shared with TRBD1. CDR1 is MGHDK, CDR2 SYGVNS, per germline. The CDR3 totals 16 residues. Trimming at V came to 8 bases and at J to 0 bases, leaving 9 bases not matched to a gene. The CDR3 region has the DNA TGTGCCAGCTCGGAGGTGACAGGGACGAACACCGGGGAGCTGTTTTTT. Its translation: CASSEVTGTNTGELFF.

CDR3 protein: CSALLAGADTQYF. In nucleotides, the CDR3 is TGCAGTGCCCTACTAGCGGGGGCAGATACGCAGTATTTT. This chain uses TRBV20-1 with TRBJ2-3, with TRBD2 identical over 11 bases. Germline CDR1 is DFQATT and CDR2 is SNEGSKA (reference sequence). This CDR3 is built from 13 residues. The V and J ends lost 6 bases and 4 bases, in that order; junction bases with no gene match: 3.

V usage is TRBV18 and J usage is TRBJ1-1; D is possibly TRBD1 (5 bases). From germline, CDR1 is KGHSH and CDR2 LQKENI. The length of the CDR3 is 13 residues. V was shortened by 4 bases and J by 7 bases, with 13 bases between the two germline ends. CDR3 protein: CASSRPTVHEAFF. The CDR3 nucleotides read TGTGCCAGCTCACGCCCGACAGTTCATGAAGCTTTCTTT.

The chain recombines TRBV7-9 with TRBJ1-5, with 10 bases aligning to TRBD1. Trimming removed 5 bases from V and 7 bases from J; junction bases left unmatched: 14. CDR3 size: 17 residues. The germline V gene has CDR1 SEHNR and CDR2 FQNEAQ (reference sequence). CDR3 amino acids: CASSTHRDRGRGQPQHF. The CDR3 nucleotides are TGTGCCAGCAGCACCCACCGGGACAGGGGTCGCGGACAGCCCCAGCATTTT.

This clonotype was seen ten or more times. The chain employs TRBV6-4 and TRBJ2-7; D perhaps matches TRBD2 (5 bases). The CDR3 length is 14 residues. Trimming stripped 3 bases from V and 11 bases from J, with 20 bases between. Per germline, CDR1 MRHNA and CDR2 SNTAGT. The CDR3 spells CASSEGSESSIKYF. As DNA, the CDR3 is TGTGCCAGCAGTGAAGGTTCGGAGTCTAGCATAAAGTACTTC.

The table lists this clonotype with a few counts. V usage is TRBV20-1 and J usage is TRBJ2-3, with TRBD2 matching over 12 bases. This CDR3 is built from 16 residues. Unmatched junction bases numbered 7, after V lost 4 bases and J lost 2 bases. Germline V CDR1 and CDR2: DFQATT, SNEGSKA (reference sequence). The CDR3 DNA sequence: TGCAGTGCTAACCTCCCTAGCGGGGGGGCCACAGATACGCAGTATTTT. Encoded protein: CSANLPSGGATDTQYF.

CDR3 bases: TGTGCCAGCAGACGACTAGCGGGGGGGGGAGATACGCAGTATTTT. This sequence encodes CASRRLAGGGDTQYF. The rearrangement links TRBV2 to TRBJ2-3; 14 bases are a match to TRBD2. The CDR3 covers 15 residues. In germline, CDR1 is SNHLY, CDR2 FYNNEI. V shed 6 bases and J 5 bases; nucleotides not matched to a gene: 4.

This clonotype was seen a few times. The V gene is TRBV20-1, the J gene TRBJ2-1, with D possibly matching TRBD2 (6 bases). The germline V gene has CDR1 DFQATT and CDR2 SNEGSKA (reference sequence). The CDR3 spans 15 residues. Trimming stripped 0 bases from V and 5 bases from J, with 14 bases between. CDR3 sequence (DNA): TGCAGTGCTAGAGATCGATTAGCGGTGAACAATGAGCAGTTCTTC. Translating gives CSARDRLAVNNEQFF.

In its sample, this clonotype was seen many times. The chain combines TRBV10-3 with TRBJ2-3; a weak D match, TRBD2 (6 bases). The V and J ends lost 6 bases and 4 bases respectively, with 8 bases between them. In germline, CDR1 is ENHRY, CDR2 SYGVKD. This CDR3 is built from 12 residues. The CDR3: CAISPSADTQYF. CDR3 DNA: TGTGCCATCAGCCCTAGCGCAGATACGCAGTATTTT.

J is TRBJ2-7 and V is TRBV6-1; D is possibly TRBD2 (6 bases). In germline, CDR1 is MNHNS, CDR2 SASEGT. V dropped 9 bases and J dropped 0 bases, with 15 bases sitting between them. There are 14 residues in the CDR3. CDR3 protein: CASTPSEASYEQYF. In DNA form, the CDR3 reads TGTGCCAGTACTCCTAGCGAGGCCTCCTACGAGCAGTACTTC.

This clonotype has only a few counts. The rearrangement joins TRBV29-1 to TRBJ2-3, with D possibly TRBD2 on 6 matching bases. Looked up from germline, CDR1 is SQVTM and CDR2 is ANQGSEA. Deletions cut 6 bases from V and 14 bases from J, with 18 bases between. The CDR3 loop spans 11 amino acids. CDR3 DNA: TGCAGCGTAGGCACTAGCAAAAGGGCGTATTTT. Protein: CSVGTSKRAYF.

This chain links TRBV7-9 with TRBJ2-3, with TRBD2 as a possible D gene (6 bases). The CDR3 spans 16 residues. V was pared by 5 bases and J by 0 bases, with 15 bases between. Germline CDR1 is SEHNR and CDR2 is FQNEAQ (reference sequence). The CDR3 region is CASSRRGSGSTDTQYF. CDR3 in DNA: TGTGCCAGCAGCCGCCGGGGTAGCGGAAGCACAGATACGCAGTATTTT.

The table lists this clonotype with a few counts. The V call is TRBV27, the J call TRBJ2-3; D could derive from TRBD1 or TRBD2 (5 bases each). Germline lookup yields CDR1 MNHEY and CDR2 SMNVEV (reference sequence). With 5 bases removed from V and 0 bases from J, the gap between germline ends came to 15 bases. The CDR3 loop spans 16 amino acids. CDR3 amino acids: CASSKPGTTSTDTQYF. CDR3 nucleotides: TGTGCCAGCAGTAAACCCGGGACCACGAGCACAGATACGCAGTATTTT.

The chain uses TRBV6-5 and TRBJ2-1, with a possible D match to TRBD2 (5 bases). CDR1 is MNHEY and CDR2 is SVGAGI in the germline V gene. CDR3 size: 11 residues. V lost 0 bases and J lost 12, with 6 bases in between. The CDR3 sequence: CASSYSGRQFF. CDR3 nucleotides: TGTGCCAGCAGTTACTCGGGGAGGCAGTTCTTC.

The gene calls are TRBV4-2 and TRBJ2-2; tentative D call: TRBD2 (6 bases). CDR1 and CDR2 (germline): LGHNA, YNFKEQ. This CDR3 spans 16 amino acids. V shed 2 bases and J shed 1 base, with 11 bases lying between them. CDR3 sequence (DNA): TGTGCCAGCAGCCAATTTAGCGGCCGGAACACCGGGGAGCTGTTTTTT. As protein: CASSQFSGRNTGELFF.

In its sample, this clonotype was seen a few times. The chain uses TRBV7-9 and TRBJ1-1; possibly TRBD1 for D (5 bases). This CDR3 has 14 amino acids. In germline, CDR1 is SEHNR, CDR2 FQNEAQ (reference sequence). Trimming removed 4 bases at V and 6 bases at J, with 15 bases between. The CDR3 region has the DNA TGTGCCAGCAGCTCGGACTCGGGGGTCGCTGAAGCTTTCTTT. Translated, it gives CASSSDSGVAEAFF.

This chain uses TRBV4-1 with TRBJ1-1; D uncertain. Germline V gene sequence: CDR1 MGHRA, CDR2 YSYEKL. The V gene lost 1 base and the J gene lost 7 bases, with 10 bases spanning the gap. The CDR3 totals 13 residues. CDR3 amino acids: CASSQGSGVEAFF. The CDR3, as DNA: TGCGCCAGCAGCCAAGGCTCGGGAGTTGAAGCTTTCTTT.